This TCR beta chain was identified during a study of OX40 agonist ivuxolimab in advanced cancers. Study details: As their treatment, patients were administered ivuxolimab, an agonistic anti-OX40 (CD134) antibody. General study points: Clonal expansion among partial responders at 0.1-3.0 mg/kg ranked near the lowest.

V was clipped by 4 bases and J by 5 bases; unmatched bases: 14. The CDR3 is made up of 18 amino acids. Germline V gene lookup returns CDR1 SGDLS and CDR2 YYNGEE. With regard to this clone: The antigen remains undetermined.

Data came from immunoSEQ multiplex PCR; TCRdb stores just in-frame clones and leaves some out. The sample consists of 70,000 to 75,000 clones, around four fifths of them appearing once. This specimen consisted of CD4+ or CD8+ T cells sorted from blood, obtained in a trial of the OX40 agonist ivuxolimab. The rearrangement uses TRBV9 and TRBJ2-2; 10 bases map to TRBD2. The sequence came from an adult with an advanced solid tumor such as melanoma, head and neck, liver or kidney cancer. CDR3 DNA sequence: TGTGCCAGCAGCCACCCAGGAAGGGAAGCGGGAGGGACCGGGGAGCTGTTTTTT. Amino acid sequence: CASSHPGREAGGTGELFF.